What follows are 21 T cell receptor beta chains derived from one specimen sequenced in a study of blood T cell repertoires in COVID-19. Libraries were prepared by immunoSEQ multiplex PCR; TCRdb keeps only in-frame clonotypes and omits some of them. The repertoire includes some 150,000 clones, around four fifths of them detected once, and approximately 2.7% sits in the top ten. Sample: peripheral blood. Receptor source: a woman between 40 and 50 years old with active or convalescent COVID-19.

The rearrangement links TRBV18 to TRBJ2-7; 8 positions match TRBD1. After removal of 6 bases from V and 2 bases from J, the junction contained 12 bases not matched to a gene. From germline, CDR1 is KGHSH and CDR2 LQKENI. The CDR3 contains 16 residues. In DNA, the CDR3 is TGTGCCAGCTCCGTCAGGGCCGGGACAGGAACCTACGAGCAGTACTTC. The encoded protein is CASSVRAGTGTYEQYF.

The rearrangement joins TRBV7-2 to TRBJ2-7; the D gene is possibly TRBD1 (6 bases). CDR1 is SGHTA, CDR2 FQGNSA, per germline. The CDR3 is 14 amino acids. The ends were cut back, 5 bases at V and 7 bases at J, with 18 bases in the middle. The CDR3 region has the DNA TGTGCCAGCAGCGGTCGGGGCGGACAGTCGGAGCAGTACTTC. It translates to CASSGRGGQSEQYF. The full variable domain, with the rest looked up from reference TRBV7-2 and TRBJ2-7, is GAGVSQSPSNKVTEKGKDVELRCDPISGHTALYWYRQSLGQGLEFLIYFQGNSAPDKSGLPSDRFSAERTGGSVSTLTIQRTQQEDSAVYLCASSGRGGQSEQYFGPGTRLTVT.

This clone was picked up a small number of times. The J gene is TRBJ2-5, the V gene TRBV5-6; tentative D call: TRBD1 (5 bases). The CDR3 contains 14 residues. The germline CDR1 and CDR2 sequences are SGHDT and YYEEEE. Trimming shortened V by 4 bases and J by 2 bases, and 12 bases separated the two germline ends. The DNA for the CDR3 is TGTGCCAGCAGCCCCAGGGCCTTTCAAGAGACCCAGTACTTC. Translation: CASSPRAFQETQYF. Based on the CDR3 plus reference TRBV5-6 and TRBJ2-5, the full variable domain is DAGVTQSPTHLIKTRGQQVTLRCSPKSGHDTVSWYQQALGQGPQFIFQYYEEEERQRGNFPDRFSGHQFPNYSSELNVNALLLGDSALYLCASSPRAFQETQYFGPGTRLLVL.

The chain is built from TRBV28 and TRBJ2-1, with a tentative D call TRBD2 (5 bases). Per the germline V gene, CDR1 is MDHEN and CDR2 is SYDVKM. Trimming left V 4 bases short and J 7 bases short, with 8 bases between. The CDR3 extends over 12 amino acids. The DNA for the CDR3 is TGTGCCAGCAGTTGGGAGAGTAATGAGCAGTTCTTC. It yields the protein CASSWESNEQFF.

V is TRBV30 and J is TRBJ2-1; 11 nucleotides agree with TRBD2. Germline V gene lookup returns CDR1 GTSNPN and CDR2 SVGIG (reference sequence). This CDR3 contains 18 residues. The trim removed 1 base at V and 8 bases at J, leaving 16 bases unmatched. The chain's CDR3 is CAWSAPLRLAGLEDEQFF. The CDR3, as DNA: TGTGCCTGGAGTGCCCCCCTGCGACTAGCGGGATTAGAGGATGAGCAGTTCTTC.

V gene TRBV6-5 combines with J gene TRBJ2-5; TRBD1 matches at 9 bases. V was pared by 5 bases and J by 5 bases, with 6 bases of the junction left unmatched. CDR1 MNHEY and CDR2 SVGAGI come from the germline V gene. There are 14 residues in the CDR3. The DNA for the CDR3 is TGTGCCAGCAGTCGGGGACAGGGTTGGGAGACCCAGTACTTC. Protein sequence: CASSRGQGWETQYF.

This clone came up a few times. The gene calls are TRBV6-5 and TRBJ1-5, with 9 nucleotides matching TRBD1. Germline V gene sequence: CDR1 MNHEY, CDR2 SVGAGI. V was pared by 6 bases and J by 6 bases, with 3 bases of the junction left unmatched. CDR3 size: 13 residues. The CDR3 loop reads CASRGTGPQPQHF. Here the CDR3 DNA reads TGTGCCAGCAGGGGGACAGGGCCTCAGCCCCAGCATTTT.

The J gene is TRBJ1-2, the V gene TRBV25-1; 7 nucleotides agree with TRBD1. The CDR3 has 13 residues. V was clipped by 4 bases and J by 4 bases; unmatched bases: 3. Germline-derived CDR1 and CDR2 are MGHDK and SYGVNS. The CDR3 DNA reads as TGTGCCAGCAGTGGAGGGACAGCCTATGGCTACACCTTC. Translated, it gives CASSGGTAYGYTF.

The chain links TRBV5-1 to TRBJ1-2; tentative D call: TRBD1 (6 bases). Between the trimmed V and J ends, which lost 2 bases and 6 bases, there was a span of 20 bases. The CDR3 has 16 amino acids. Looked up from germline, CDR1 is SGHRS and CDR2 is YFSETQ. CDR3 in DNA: TGCGCCAGCAGCTTTTTAGGGACACAATTAGGGGATGGCTACACCTTC. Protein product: CASSFLGTQLGDGYTF.

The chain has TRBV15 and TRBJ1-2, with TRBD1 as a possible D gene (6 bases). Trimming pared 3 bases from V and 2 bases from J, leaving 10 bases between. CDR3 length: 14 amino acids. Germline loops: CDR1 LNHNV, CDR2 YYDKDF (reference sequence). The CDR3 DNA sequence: TGTGCCACCAGCAGCCCTACAGGGAACTATGGCTACACCTTC. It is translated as CATSSPTGNYGYTF.

The CDR3 here is CASSEFGALNTEAFF. CDR3 bases: TGTGCCAGCAGTGAATTTGGGGCCCTGAACACTGAAGCTTTCTTT. J is TRBJ1-1 and V is TRBV6-1; weak D call: TRBD1 (5 bases). The CDR3 covers 15 residues. Trimming left V 2 bases short and J 0 bases short, with 10 bases between. CDR1 MNHNS and CDR2 SASEGT come from the germline V gene.

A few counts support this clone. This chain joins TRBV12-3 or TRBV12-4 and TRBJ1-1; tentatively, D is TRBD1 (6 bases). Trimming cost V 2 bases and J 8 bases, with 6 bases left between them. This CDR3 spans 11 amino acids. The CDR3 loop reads CASSLQGEAFF. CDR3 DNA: TGTGCCAGCAGTTTACAGGGGGAAGCTTTCTTT.

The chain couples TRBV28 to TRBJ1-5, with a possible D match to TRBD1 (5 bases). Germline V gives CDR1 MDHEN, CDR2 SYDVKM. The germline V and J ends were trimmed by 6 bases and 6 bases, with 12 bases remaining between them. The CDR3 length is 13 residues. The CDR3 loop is CASRGRGSQPQHF. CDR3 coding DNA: TGTGCCAGCAGAGGGCGGGGGAGTCAGCCCCAGCATTTT.

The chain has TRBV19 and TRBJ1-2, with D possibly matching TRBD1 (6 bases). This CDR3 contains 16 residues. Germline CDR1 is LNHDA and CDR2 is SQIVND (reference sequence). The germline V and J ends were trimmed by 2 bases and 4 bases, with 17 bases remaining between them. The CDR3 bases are TGTGCCAGTAGTATATCCGGCAGGGGACGAAGCTATGGCTACACCTTC. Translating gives CASSISGRGRSYGYTF.

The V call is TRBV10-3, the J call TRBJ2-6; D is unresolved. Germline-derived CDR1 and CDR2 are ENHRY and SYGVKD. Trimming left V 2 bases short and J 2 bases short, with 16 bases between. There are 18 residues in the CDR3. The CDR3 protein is CAISERVVHSPGANVLTF. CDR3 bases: TGTGCCATCAGTGAGAGAGTCGTCCACAGTCCTGGGGCCAACGTCCTGACTTTC.

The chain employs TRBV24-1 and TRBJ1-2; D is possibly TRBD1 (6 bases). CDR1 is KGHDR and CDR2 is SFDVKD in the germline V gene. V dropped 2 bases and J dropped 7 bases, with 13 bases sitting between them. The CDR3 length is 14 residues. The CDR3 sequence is CATSDYTGSGGYTF. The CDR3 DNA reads TGTGCCACCAGTGATTATACAGGGTCCGGTGGCTACACCTTC.

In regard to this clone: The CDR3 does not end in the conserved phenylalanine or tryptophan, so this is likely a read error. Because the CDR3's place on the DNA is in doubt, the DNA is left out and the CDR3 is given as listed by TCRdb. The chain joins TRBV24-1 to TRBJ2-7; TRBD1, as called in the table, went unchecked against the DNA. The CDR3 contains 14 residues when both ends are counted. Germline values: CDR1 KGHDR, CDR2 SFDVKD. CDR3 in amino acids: CATSENPDTPFPDT.

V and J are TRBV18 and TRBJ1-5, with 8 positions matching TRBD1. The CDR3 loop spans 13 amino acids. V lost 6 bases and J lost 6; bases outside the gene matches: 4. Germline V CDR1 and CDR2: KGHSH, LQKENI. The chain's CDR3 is CASSGTGGQPQHF. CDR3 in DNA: TGTGCCAGCTCCGGGACAGGAGGTCAGCCCCAGCATTTT.

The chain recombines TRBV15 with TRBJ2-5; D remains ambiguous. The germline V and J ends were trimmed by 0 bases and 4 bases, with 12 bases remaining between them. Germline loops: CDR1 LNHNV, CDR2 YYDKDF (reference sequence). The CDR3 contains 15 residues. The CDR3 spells CATSRDQGSGETQYF. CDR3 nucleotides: TGTGCCACCAGCAGAGATCAAGGATCGGGAGAGACCCAGTACTTC. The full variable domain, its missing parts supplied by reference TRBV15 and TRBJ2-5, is DAMVIQNPRYQVTQFGKPVTLSCSQTLNHNVMYWYQQKSSQAPKLLFHYYDKDFNNEADTPDNFQSRRPNTSFCFLDIRSPGLGDTAMYLCATSRDQGSGETQYFGPGTRLLVL.

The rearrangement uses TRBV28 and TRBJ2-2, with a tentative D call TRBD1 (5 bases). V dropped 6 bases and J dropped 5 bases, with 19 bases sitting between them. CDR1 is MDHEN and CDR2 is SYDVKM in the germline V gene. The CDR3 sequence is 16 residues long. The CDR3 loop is CASSSDTTRRTGELFF. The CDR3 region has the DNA TGTGCCAGCAGCTCGGACACCACCCGGAGAACCGGGGAGCTGTTTTTT.

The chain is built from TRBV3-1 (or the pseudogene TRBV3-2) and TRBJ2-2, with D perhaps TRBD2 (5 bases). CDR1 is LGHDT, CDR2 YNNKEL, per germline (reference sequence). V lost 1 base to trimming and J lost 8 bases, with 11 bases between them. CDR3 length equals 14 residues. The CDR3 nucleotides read TGTGCCAGCAGCCAAGGGACTTCTGGGGGGGAGCTGTTTTTT. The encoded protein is CASSQGTSGGELFF.